This is a list of T cell receptor beta chains from one sample in a study of OX40 agonist ivuxolimab in advanced cancers. Sequenced by immunoSEQ multiplex PCR; TCRdb stores in-frame clones only, minus some. The sample yields roughly 60,000 clones, under 90% seen once. The specimen was CD4+ or CD8+ T cells sorted from blood, collected in a trial of the OX40 agonist ivuxolimab. The receptors originated from an adult with an advanced solid tumor such as melanoma, head and neck, liver or kidney cancer. Each CDR3 is given with its conserved first and last residue. A D gene is named only where the DNA matches it firmly. Clone size appears in some rows only: once, few, many, or a class for an expanded clone.

cdr3_nt	cdr3_aa	d_call	j_call	clone_size	v_call
TGTGCCAGCAGCCCGAGGGGTGGGGGCTACACCTTC	CASSPRGGGYTF	.	TRBJ1-2	.	TRBV9
TGTGCCAGCAGCCCCGACAGGGACTACGAGCAGTACTTC	CASSPDRDYEQYF	TRBD1	TRBJ2-7	.	TRBV5-4
TGTGCCAGCAGCTTAGGCAGGAGTAACTATGGCTACACCTTC	CASSLGRSNYGYTF	.	TRBJ1-2	once	TRBV13
TGTGCCATCAGCGGTAGAGGGACAGGGGTCTACGAGCAGTACTTC	CAISGRGTGVYEQYF	TRBD1	TRBJ2-7	.	TRBV10-3
TGTGCCAGCAACTCTCGCGGAGGGACGAACACTGAAGCTTTCTTT	CASNSRGGTNTEAFF	.	TRBJ1-1	once	TRBV6-1
TGTGCCAGCAGTTTAAAACGAATCGGGACAGGCGCGCCCGAAACGAACACCGGGGAGCTGTTTTTT	CASSLKRIGTGAPETNTGELFF	TRBD1	TRBJ2-2	.	TRBV27
TGTGCCAGCAGTGAATCCGGGACATATAATGAAAAACTGTTTTTT	CASSESGTYNEKLFF	.	TRBJ1-4	.	TRBV25-1
TGTGCCAGCAGTTGGACCTATAGGGGGCTTAAAGAGCAGTACTTC	CASSWTYRGLKEQYF	TRBD1	TRBJ2-7	.	TRBV6-5
TGTGCCTGGAGTCCGCTAGCCACCGGGCCGACCCAGTACTTC	CAWSPLATGPTQYF	.	TRBJ2-5	.	TRBV30
TGTGCCAGCTCACCGGGCAGTAGCGTGACAGATACGCAGTATTTT	CASSPGSSVTDTQYF	.	TRBJ2-3	.	TRBV18
TGTGCCAGCTCACTGGGGGGGAGCTCCTACGAGCAGTACTTC	CASSLGGSSYEQYF	TRBD2	TRBJ2-7	.	TRBV18
TGTGCCAGCAGCAGGGGGCTCAGCGGCGATCAGCCCCAGCATTTT	CASSRGLSGDQPQHF	TRBD1	TRBJ1-5	.	TRBV6-6
TGTGCCAGCGAATACCAGGGGGCTCGGCCCCAGCATTTT	CASEYQGARPQHF	TRBD1	TRBJ1-5	.	TRBV28
TGTGCCAGCAGCTATAATGAGCAGTTCTTC	CASSYNEQFF	.	TRBJ2-1	medium-sized	TRBV11-2
TGTGCCAGCAGTGCGACAGGCGTCTCTGGAAACACCATATATTTT	CASSATGVSGNTIYF	.	TRBJ1-3	medium-sized	TRBV28
TGTGCCAGCGCAGAAGGGGATACGCAGTATTTT	CASAEGDTQYF	.	TRBJ2-3	.	TRBV7-9
TGTGCCAGCAGCTTAGGACTACCGGGGAATGAGCAGTTCTTC	CASSLGLPGNEQFF	.	TRBJ2-1	.	TRBV7-6
TGTGCCAGCAGCTTAGCTTGGGGGGCTCCCGGGGCCAACGTCCTGACTTTC	CASSLAWGAPGANVLTF	.	TRBJ2-6	.	TRBV11-2
TGTGCCAGCAGCTCTGACAGGGGGGGGTACAATGAGCAGTTCTTC	CASSSDRGGYNEQFF	TRBD1	TRBJ2-1	.	TRBV2
TGTGCCAGCAGCTTAAGATTGGGGCAGAGCAATCAGCCCCAGCATTTT	CASSLRLGQSNQPQHF	.	TRBJ1-5	.	TRBV7-8
TGTGCCAGCAGCACCGGGACGCAAAATCAGCCCCAGCATTTT	CASSTGTQNQPQHF	.	TRBJ1-5	.	TRBV5-5
TGTGCCAGCAGCCCCTCTTTGGGAGTGAACACTGAAGCTTTCTTT	CASSPSLGVNTEAFF	.	TRBJ1-1	.	TRBV9
TGTGCCAGCAGGGACCCCATGGTTTCACCCCTCCACTTT	CASRDPMVSPLHF	.	TRBJ1-6	.	TRBV6-5
TGTGCCAGCAGTTACGTGATCGGAAGCTCTGGAAACACCATATATTTT	CASSYVIGSSGNTIYF	.	TRBJ1-3	.	TRBV6-6
TGTGCCAGCAGCTTAGAAGGGGGTAGGGGCGAGCAGTACTTC	CASSLEGGRGEQYF	.	TRBJ2-7	.	TRBV7-9
TGCGCCAGCACCCCAAACCCGGGGGGGACTAATGAAAAACTGTTTTTT	CASTPNPGGTNEKLFF	.	TRBJ1-4	once	TRBV5-1
TGTGCCAGCAGGTTGATGCGGGGGATCGGGGAGCTGTTTTTT	CASRLMRGIGELFF	TRBD2	TRBJ2-2	.	TRBV7-2
TGTGCCAGCAGTGAAGTCGGGGCCGTGTGGTACACCTTC	CASSEVGAVWYTF	.	TRBJ1-2	.	TRBV6-1
TGTGCCAGCTCCCCTGGACTCACTGTTTTAAAAGAGACCCAGTACTTC	CASSPGLTVLKETQYF	.	TRBJ2-5	.	TRBV18
TGTGCCAGCAATCGGGACAGGGCGGCCGGGGAGCTGTTTTTT	CASNRDRAAGELFF	TRBD1	TRBJ2-2	once	TRBV7-8
TGCAGTGCTCATCCCGTTGAGACCCAGTACTTC	CSAHPVETQYF	.	TRBJ2-5	.	TRBV20-1
TGTGCCAGCAGCCGCGGGACAGAGCAAGAGACCCAGTACTTC	CASSRGTEQETQYF	.	TRBJ2-5	.	TRBV5-6
TGTGCCAGCAGCCCACGGACAGGGAGTAACTATGGCTACACCTTC	CASSPRTGSNYGYTF	TRBD1	TRBJ1-2	.	TRBV14
TGTGCCAGCAGAAAAGGCGGTTCTGGGGTTGAGCAGTTCTTC	CASRKGGSGVEQFF	.	TRBJ2-1	.	TRBV14
TGTGCCAGCAGCCCCGCCGGTTCCTACGAGCAGTACTTC	CASSPAGSYEQYF	.	TRBJ2-7	.	TRBV11-3
TGTGCCAGCAGCCCCCCTGGCAGGGGGTCCTACGAGCAGTACTTC	CASSPPGRGSYEQYF	TRBD1	TRBJ2-7	.	TRBV7-6
TGTGCCAGCAGTCAAGGGGGTGCGGGAGTAATCCCCGATACGCAGTATTTT	CASSQGGAGVIPDTQYF	.	TRBJ2-3	once	TRBV6-1
TGTGCCATAGGACAGGGGACGAACACTGAAGCTTTCTTT	CAIGQGTNTEAFF	TRBD1	TRBJ1-1	.	TRBV10-3
TGTGCCAGCAGTTGGGGGAGGGAAAAACTGTTTTTT	CASSWGREKLFF	.	TRBJ1-4	once	TRBV6-6
TGTGCCAGCAGCTTAGAGGGGGGGTCTGGGGCCAACGTCCTGACTTTC	CASSLEGGSGANVLTF	TRBD2	TRBJ2-6	.	TRBV11-2
TGTGCCTGGAGCAGGGGGCAGGGGGCTTCTCAGCCCCAGCATTTT	CAWSRGQGASQPQHF	TRBD1	TRBJ1-5	.	TRBV30
TGTGCCAGCAGCTCCTCCGCCCTGAACACTGAAGCTTTCTTT	CASSSSALNTEAFF	.	TRBJ1-1	.	TRBV28
TGTGCCAGCAGCTTAGGCCGGGGAGGTAACTATGGCTACACCTTC	CASSLGRGGNYGYTF	.	TRBJ1-2	.	TRBV7-2
TGTGCCAGCAGCACACCGGGACTAGCGCTTCAAGAGACCCAGTACTTC	CASSTPGLALQETQYF	TRBD2	TRBJ2-5	.	TRBV7-6
TGTGCCATCAGCTCAGGGGGGGACGCTCGTGGCTACACCTTC	CAISSGGDARGYTF	TRBD1	TRBJ1-2	.	TRBV10-3
TGTGCCAGCGGCGACCAGCCAGCTTTCTTT	CASGDQPAFF	.	TRBJ1-1	.	TRBV28
TGTGCCAGCAGGCTAATTGGCTACACCTTC	CASRLIGYTF	.	TRBJ1-2	.	TRBV2
TGTGCCAGCTCACCGGGACTCGTGTCCTACGAGCAGTACTTC	CASSPGLVSYEQYF	.	TRBJ2-7	.	TRBV18
TGTGCCAGCAGTGACGGTCAGCCCCAGCATTTT	CASSDGQPQHF	.	TRBJ1-5	few	TRBV2
TGTGCCAGCAGCTGGGGGTTGAGGGCTGACTATGGCTACACCTTC	CASSWGLRADYGYTF	.	TRBJ1-2	.	TRBV7-8
TGTGCCAGCAGTGACGGGACAGGGAACACTGAAGCTTTCTTT	CASSDGTGNTEAFF	TRBD1	TRBJ1-1	.	TRBV6-4
TGTGCCAGCAGCTTGGTCGGGACAGGCAGGACAGATACGCAGTATTTT	CASSLVGTGRTDTQYF	TRBD1	TRBJ2-3	.	TRBV5-6